This T cell receptor beta chain originates from a study of blood T cell repertoires in COVID-19. In the study overall: Material from acute and convalescent COVID-19 was sourced from the United States, Italy and Spain. Nucleic acid was either cDNA or gDNA, and it came from T cells, B-cell-depleted T cells, or PBMCs.

Participants spanned ages 18 to 89 years and resided in roughly 22 US areas. Germline lookup yields CDR1 LGHNT and CDR2 FRNRAP. The V end was cut by 3 bases, the J end by 0 bases, with 11 bases between. The CDR3 is 15 residues long. TCRdb keeps only in-frame clones here, not all; method: immunoSEQ multiplex PCR. The sample gives about 220,000 clones, 80% to 90% of which show up once; approximately 3.8% is in the top ten. This clonotype originated in a young woman in a cohort exposed to, infected with or recovered from COVID-19 (not recorded which). This chain joins TRBV12-5 and TRBJ1-2; D remains ambiguous. Sequencing was done on a sample of PBMCs or T cells enriched from blood (not recorded which). In DNA, the CDR3 is TGTGCTAGTGGTTTCGGGGTCCGCCCTAACTATGGCTACACCTTC. It yields the protein CASGFGVRPNYGYTF.